This T cell receptor beta chain was captured by sequencing in a study of cytomegalovirus exposure and HLA in healthy donors. This clone appeared a few times. In the PCR, 60 Vbeta and 13 Jbeta primers were used. Profiling relied on immunoSEQ multiplex PCR, and the TCRdb table lists in-frame clones only, not all of them. The repertoire holds some 120,000 clones, with approximately 80% as singletons. Germline CDR1 is MNHEY and CDR2 is SVGAGI. The CDR3 is 15 residues long. V dropped 4 bases and J dropped 4; count of bases not matched to a gene: 5. Source material: PBMCs. The source is a man in his thirties or forties in good health and CMV-seropositive. The V call is TRBV6-5, the J call TRBJ2-1; 9 nucleotides match TRBD1. The CDR3 here is CASSFGQGSYNEQFF. The CDR3, as DNA: TGTGCCAGCAGTTTTGGACAGGGGTCATACAATGAGCAGTTCTTC.